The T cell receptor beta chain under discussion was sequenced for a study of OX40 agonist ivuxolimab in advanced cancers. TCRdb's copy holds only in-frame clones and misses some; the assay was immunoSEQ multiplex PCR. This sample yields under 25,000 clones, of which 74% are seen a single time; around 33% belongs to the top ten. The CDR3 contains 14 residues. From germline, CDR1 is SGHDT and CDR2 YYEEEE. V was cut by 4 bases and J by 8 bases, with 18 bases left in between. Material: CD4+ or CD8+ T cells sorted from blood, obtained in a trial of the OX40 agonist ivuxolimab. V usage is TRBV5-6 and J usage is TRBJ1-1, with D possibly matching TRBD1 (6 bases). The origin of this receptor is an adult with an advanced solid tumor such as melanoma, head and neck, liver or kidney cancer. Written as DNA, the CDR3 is TGTGCCAGCAGCGGACTACTAGGGACATCGGAAGCTTTCTTT. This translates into CASSGLLGTSEAFF.